This T cell receptor (beta chain) was sequenced during a study of CD8 T cells in Susac syndrome (dated by TCRdb to about 2019). Notes on the research overall: Among the Susac syndrome patients who were sequenced, clinically active disease was present in about six and clinical remission was observed in under ten. At blood withdrawal, Susac syndrome patients were either therapy-naive, taking corticosteroids (in some cases with IVIg as well), or taking IVIg alone. Repertoire sequencing was used to test whether CD8+ T cell activation and differentiation in Susac syndrome was antigen driven. The clonality of the CD8+ T cell repertoire was compared across about a dozen healthy donors, around 14 Susac syndrome patients and under 18 multiple sclerosis patients. Points the paper makes about the study in general: The number of individuals in the TCR sequencing and HLA analysis was recognized as being relatively small. Roughly 17 and five Susac-specific public clones were found in the total CD8+ and CD8+ TEMRA repertoires, respectively. Clonal expansion was seen in Susac syndrome CD8+ repertoires, peaking in CD8+ TEMRA cells and being greater in clinically active patients than in remitting ones.

The CDR3 contains 14 residues, cysteine and phenylalanine counted. The DNA shown is the 42-base CDR3, in frame from base 1. V is trimmed back by 4 bases and J by 5 bases, and the junction contains 4 bases that no gene match accounts for. CDR1 and CDR2, looked up from the germline V gene (reference sequence), are SEHNR and FQNEAQ. High-throughput TCR beta sequencing profiled peripheral blood CD8+ and CD4+ T cells from healthy donors, Susac syndrome patients and multiple sclerosis patients. Susac syndrome patients met recently defined diagnostic criteria for definite or probable disease. Bulk CD8+ and CD4+ T cells were purified magnetically by negative isolation, whereas CD8+ TEMRA cells were enriched by FACS. Blood was drawn into EDTA tubes, processed within 24 hours, and PBMCs were isolated by density gradient centrifugation. PBMCs intended for TCR sequencing were cryopreserved in liquid nitrogen and thawed later in a water bath at 37 degrees C. Purity of sorted or isolated CD4+, CD8+ and CD8+ TEMRA cells was at least 90%.

As to this clonotype: Its antigen has not been determined. The record has no base qualities; no much larger clone is one base away.

RNA was extracted using the RNeasy kit, and about 0.5 to 1 microgram was reverse transcribed with random hexamers. The immunoSEQ multiplex PCR assay, which covers 54 Vbeta and 13 Jbeta segments, was used to amplify TCR beta CDR3 regions. PCR amplification bias was corrected by using a synthetic template baseline for primer optimization and computational correction. From the authors' description of their analysis: Reads were annotated to V, D and J genes per IMGT and analyzed with immunoSEQ Analyzer, keeping only productive sequences. Clonality was calculated as one minus the Shannon entropy normalized by log2 of the number of productive unique sequences. Public and private clones were assessed among the 100 most prevalent clones of each patient and control. Clones were defined as Susac-specific if absent from the healthy and MS cohorts, from around 1,000 published viral clones and from other ImmuneACCESS disease sequences. TCRdb reran the public reads through fastp at Q25 and MiXCR, keeping productive beta chains. A single entry per CDR3 protein holds the most common genes and DNA from its merged rows. These V and J calls originate from TCRdb's pipeline instead of the authors' own analysis. This sample holds tens of thousands of distinct CDR3 sequences; approximately 96% were observed only once. The ten biggest clones cover more than 0.55% of the sample.

Recombination connected TRBV7-9 to TRBJ1-4; 7 bases in the junction line up with TRBD1. The sample was CD8+ T cells from PBMCs. The sequence derives from a human donor with Susac syndrome. The sequenced DNA: TGTGCCAGCAGCTCGTGGGGACAGAATGAAAAACTGTTTTTT. Translated, this is CASSSWGQNEKLFF. The CDR3, completed at both ends by the reference TRBV7-9 and TRBJ1-4 genes, gives the full variable domain DTGVSQNPRHKITKRGQNVTFRCDPISEHNRLYWYRQTLGQGPEFLTYFQNEAQLEKSRLLSDRFSAERPKGSFSTLEIQRTEQGDSAMYLCASSSWGQNEKLFFGSGTQLSVL.